This T cell receptor beta chain was retrieved from a study of T cell responses to AZD1222 COVID-19 vaccine. Study overall: Pooling of second doses given at about 4 or about 12 weeks was done. Whole-study results and caveats: The sample set comprised mostly white British donors with more females, and clonal diversity was possibly underestimated. As reported, nearly half of all spike-specific TCRs target variant regions that are unmutated. Once two AZD1222 doses were given, Spike-specific TCR breadth and depth went up.

TCRdb keeps only in-frame clones here, not all; method: immunoSEQ multiplex PCR. The table lists over 110,000 clones, 92% of them singletons. Remarks on this clone: Antigen: not known.

CDR3 length: 16 amino acids. Germline V lookup: CDR1 MNHEY, CDR2 SVGEGT. V trimming: 3 bases; J trimming: 7 bases; junction bases outside the gene matches: 10. The source material was peripheral blood, sampled on day 0 of AZD1222 vaccination. The rearrangement links TRBV6-2 or TRBV6-3 to TRBJ2-4, with 9 bases that match TRBD1. This clonotype was obtained from an adult in good health. The CDR3 nucleotides read TGTGCCAGCAGTTATGAGGTCGGGACAGGGCTCAACATTCAGTACTTC. It translates to CASSYEVGTGLNIQYF.